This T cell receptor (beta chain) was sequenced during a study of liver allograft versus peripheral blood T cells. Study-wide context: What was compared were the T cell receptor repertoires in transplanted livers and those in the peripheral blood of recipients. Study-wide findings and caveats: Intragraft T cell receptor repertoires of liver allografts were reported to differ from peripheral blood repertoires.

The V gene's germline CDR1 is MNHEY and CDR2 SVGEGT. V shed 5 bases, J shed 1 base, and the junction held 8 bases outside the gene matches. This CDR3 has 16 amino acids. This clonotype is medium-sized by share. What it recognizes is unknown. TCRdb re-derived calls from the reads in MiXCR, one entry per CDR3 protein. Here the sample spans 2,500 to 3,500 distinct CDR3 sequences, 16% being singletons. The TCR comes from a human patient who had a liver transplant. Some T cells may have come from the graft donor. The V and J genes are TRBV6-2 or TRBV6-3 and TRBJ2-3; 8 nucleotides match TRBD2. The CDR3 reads CASSRSGTRGTDTQYF. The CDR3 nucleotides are TGTGCCAGCAGTCGTTCCGGGACTAGGGGCACAGATACGCAGTATTTT.